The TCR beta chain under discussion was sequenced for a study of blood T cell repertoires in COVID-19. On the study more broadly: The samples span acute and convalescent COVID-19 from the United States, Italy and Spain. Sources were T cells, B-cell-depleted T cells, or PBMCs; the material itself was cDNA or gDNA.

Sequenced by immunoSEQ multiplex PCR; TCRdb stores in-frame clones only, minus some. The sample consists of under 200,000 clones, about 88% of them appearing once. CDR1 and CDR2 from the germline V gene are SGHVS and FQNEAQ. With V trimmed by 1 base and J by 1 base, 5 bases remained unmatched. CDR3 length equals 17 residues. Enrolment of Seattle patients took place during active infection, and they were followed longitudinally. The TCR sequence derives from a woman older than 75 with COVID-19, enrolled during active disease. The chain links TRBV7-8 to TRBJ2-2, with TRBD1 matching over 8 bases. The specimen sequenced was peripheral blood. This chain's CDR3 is CASSLVVGTGNTGELFF. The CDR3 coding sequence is TGTGCCAGCAGCTTAGTCGTCGGGACAGGGAACACCGGGGAGCTGTTTTTT.